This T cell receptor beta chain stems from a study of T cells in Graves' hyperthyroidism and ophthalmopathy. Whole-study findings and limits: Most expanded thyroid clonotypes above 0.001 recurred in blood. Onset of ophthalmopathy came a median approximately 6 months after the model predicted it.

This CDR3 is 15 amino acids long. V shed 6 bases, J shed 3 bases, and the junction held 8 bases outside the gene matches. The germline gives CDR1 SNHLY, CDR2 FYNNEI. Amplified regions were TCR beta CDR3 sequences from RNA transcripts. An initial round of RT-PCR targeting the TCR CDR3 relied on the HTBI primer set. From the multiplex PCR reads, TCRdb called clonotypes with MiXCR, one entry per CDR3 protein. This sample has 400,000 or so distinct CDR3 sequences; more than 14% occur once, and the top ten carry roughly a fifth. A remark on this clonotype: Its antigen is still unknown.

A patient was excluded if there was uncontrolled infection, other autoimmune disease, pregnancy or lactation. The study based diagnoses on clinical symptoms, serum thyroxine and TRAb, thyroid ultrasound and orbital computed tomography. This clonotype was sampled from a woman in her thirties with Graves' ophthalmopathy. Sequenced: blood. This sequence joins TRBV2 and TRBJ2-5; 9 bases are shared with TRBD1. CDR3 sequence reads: CASSVRTGEEETQYF. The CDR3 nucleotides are TGTGCCAGCAGCGTCCGGACAGGGGAAGAAGAGACCCAGTACTTC.